Sequencing of this TCR beta chain was carried out in a study of blood T cell repertoires in COVID-19. Under the authors' procedure: Scientists estimated how many nucleated cells there were by amplifying reference gene primers. TCRdb keeps only in-frame clones here, not all; method: immunoSEQ multiplex PCR. V and J calls and clone size are as listed in that table; D and trimming were resolved from the DNA. The data hold around 91,000 clones, with approximately 85% observed a single time. Looked up from germline, CDR1 is SGHTA and CDR2 is FQGNSA. The junction had 14 bases not matched to a gene; V was cut back by 0 bases and J by 4 bases. The CDR3 contains 20 residues.

V and J are TRBV7-2 and TRBJ2-7, with 14 bases aligning to TRBD2. The source is a human donor in a cohort sampled during active COVID-19. Sequenced material: peripheral blood. The CDR3, as DNA: TGTGCCAGCAGCTTAGCGTCGAGACTAGCGGGGGGGGGCGGATCTTACGAGCAGTACTTC. It encodes CASSLASRLAGGGGSYEQYF.